Following are 13 T cell receptor beta chains from one sample sequenced in a study of monozygotic twins with cystic fibrosis. This table comes from immunoSEQ multiplex PCR, and its TCRdb copy is limited to in-frame clones, with some not included. Of around 25,000 clones listed, roughly 96% are singletons. The sequencing sample was made of blood. The receptors originated from a girl between 2 and 10 years old with cystic fibrosis.

The J gene is TRBJ2-2, the V gene TRBV28, with 8 bases that match TRBD2. The CDR3 sequence is 16 residues long. Germline loops: CDR1 MDHEN, CDR2 SYDVKM. J was trimmed by 4 bases and V by 2 bases; bases with no gene match: 6. CDR3 sequence: CASSLGREAGTGELFF. The CDR3 nucleotides are TGTGCCAGCAGTTTAGGGCGGGAGGCTGGCACCGGGGAGCTGTTTTTT.

V usage is TRBV27 and J usage is TRBJ2-3; 7 nucleotides match TRBD2. V was clipped by 4 bases and J by 3 bases; unmatched bases: 7. In germline, CDR1 is MNHEY, CDR2 SMNVEV (reference sequence). CDR3 length: 15 residues. Here the CDR3 DNA reads TGTGCCAGCAGTTCGGACGGGAGGAAGACAGATACGCAGTATTTT. It codes for CASSSDGRKTDTQYF.

DNA of the CDR3: TGCGCCAGCAGCGCAAGCGTGGGTTGGGAATTCCAAGAGACCCAGTACTTC. This encodes CASSASVGWEFQETQYF. The gene calls are TRBV5-1 and TRBJ2-5; no firm D call. Germline V lookup: CDR1 SGHRS, CDR2 YFSETQ. The CDR3 consists of 17 residues. Trimming cost V 4 bases and J 1 base, with 20 bases left between them.

The chain is built from TRBV10-2 and TRBJ2-5, with TRBD2 identical over 10 bases. Germline CDR1 reads WSHSY; CDR2 reads SAAADI. This CDR3 region has 19 residues. J gave up 4 bases and V 10 bases, and 24 bases lay outside the gene matches. The CDR3 region has the DNA TGCGCCACCCGCGTGACGGGGACTAGCGCATTCAGGGGGGGAGAGACCCAGTACTTC. Translating it yields CATRVTGTSAFRGGETQYF.

The chain recombines TRBV28 with TRBJ1-5; no reliable D call. The germline gives CDR1 MDHEN, CDR2 SYDVKM. Trimming shortened V by 2 bases and J by 1 base, and 9 bases separated the two germline ends. The CDR3 sequence is 15 residues long. The CDR3, as DNA: TGTGCCAGCAGTTTAGTGTGGCAGAGCAATCAGCCCCAGCATTTT. Amino acid sequence: CASSLVWQSNQPQHF. Looking up the rest from reference TRBV28 and TRBJ1-5 gives the full variable domain: DVKVTQSSRYLVKRTGEKVFLECVQDMDHENMFWYRQDPGLGLRLIYFSYDVKMKEKGDIPEGYSVSREKKERFSLILESASTNQTSMYLCASSLVWQSNQPQHFGDGTRLSIL.

The chain carries TRBV7-9 and TRBJ1-5, with 9 bases lining up with TRBD1. Unmatched junction bases numbered 1, after V lost 5 bases and J lost 2 bases. From germline, CDR1 is SEHNR and CDR2 FQNEAQ (reference sequence). The CDR3 spans 14 residues. CDR3 loop: CASSRTGGNQPQHF. CDR3 bases: TGTGCCAGCAGCCGGACAGGGGGCAATCAGCCCCAGCATTTT.

The chain has TRBV5-1 and TRBJ2-3; D may be TRBD2 (6 bases). The CDR3 runs 17 residues. The V and J ends lost 0 bases and 1 base respectively, with 15 bases between them. CDR1 is SGHRS and CDR2 is YFSETQ in the germline V gene. DNA of the CDR3: TGCGCCAGCAGCTTGGTGGTCGGAGGGGCCGGCACAGATACGCAGTATTTT. Its protein is CASSLVVGGAGTDTQYF.

The rearrangement uses TRBV7-9 and TRBJ2-5; 8 bases agree with TRBD1. The CDR3 runs 13 residues. Germline V gives CDR1 SEHNR, CDR2 FQNEAQ (reference sequence). The CDR3 here is CVGQALLAETQYF. The CDR3, as DNA: TGTGTGGGACAGGCCCTCTTGGCGGAGACCCAGTACTTC.

This chain connects TRBV29-1 to TRBJ2-5, with D possibly being TRBD1 (6 bases). V lost 5 bases and J 1 base, leaving 17 bases between the germline ends. The CDR3 consists of 15 residues. The germline V gene has CDR1 SQVTM and CDR2 ANQGSEA. CDR3 coding DNA: TGCAGCGTTTCACCCCTTATGACAGGCCAAGAGACCCAGTACTTC. Protein: CSVSPLMTGQETQYF.

This sequence joins TRBV28 and TRBJ1-1; TRBD1 might be the D (6 bases). This CDR3 is built from 14 residues. V gave up 4 bases and J gave up 3 bases, with 12 bases separating them. The germline CDR1 and CDR2 sequences are MDHEN and SYDVKM. The CDR3 DNA reads as TGTGCCAGCAGTTACCGCGGGGGCTACACTGAAGCTTTCTTT. This translates into CASSYRGGYTEAFF. Using reference TRBV28 and TRBJ1-1 for the parts outside the CDR3, the full variable domain is DVKVTQSSRYLVKRTGEKVFLECVQDMDHENMFWYRQDPGLGLRLIYFSYDVKMKEKGDIPEGYSVSREKKERFSLILESASTNQTSMYLCASSYRGGYTEAFFGQGTRLTVV.

The chain has TRBV6-7 and TRBJ2-5; D gene unclear. TRBV6-7 is marked as an open reading frame, function uncertain. Deletions cut 9 bases from V and 2 bases from J, with 13 bases between. The CDR3 consists of 13 residues. CDR3 DNA sequence: TGTGCCAGAATCGCTAGGGATCAAGAGACCCAGTACTTC. The encoded protein is CARIARDQETQYF.

The V gene is TRBV27, the J gene TRBJ2-3, with D possibly matching TRBD2 (6 bases). This CDR3 has 15 amino acids. V was trimmed by 2 bases and J by 0 bases, leaving 9 bases between them. The germline V gene encodes CDR1 MNHEY and CDR2 SMNVEV (reference sequence). CDR3 coding DNA: TGTGCCAGCAGTTTACGGGGGAGGAGCACAGATACGCAGTATTTT. This codes for CASSLRGRSTDTQYF.

The chain links TRBV6-5 to TRBJ1-1; no reliable D call. The CDR3 consists of 11 residues. V lost 6 bases, J lost 10 bases, and 12 bases lay in between. CDR1 MNHEY and CDR2 SVGAGI come from the germline V gene. This CDR3 reads CASRPTPAAFF. The CDR3 coding sequence is TGTGCCAGCAGACCCACCCCCGCAGCTTTCTTT.